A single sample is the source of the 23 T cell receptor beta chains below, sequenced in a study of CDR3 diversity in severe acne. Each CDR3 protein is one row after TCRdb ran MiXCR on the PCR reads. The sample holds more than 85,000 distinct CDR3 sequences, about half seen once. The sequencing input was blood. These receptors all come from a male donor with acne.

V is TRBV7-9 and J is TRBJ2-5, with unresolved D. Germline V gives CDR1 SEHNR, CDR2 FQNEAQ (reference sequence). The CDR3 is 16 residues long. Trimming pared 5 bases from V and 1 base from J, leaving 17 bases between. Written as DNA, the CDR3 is TGTGCCAGCAGCCCCCCCATCTCCGGACCCCAAGAGACCCAGTACTTC. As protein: CASSPPISGPQETQYF.

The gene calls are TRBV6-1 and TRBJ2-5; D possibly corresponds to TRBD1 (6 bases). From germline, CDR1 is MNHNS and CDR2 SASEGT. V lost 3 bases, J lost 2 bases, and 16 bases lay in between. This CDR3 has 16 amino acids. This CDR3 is CASSDAPADRQETQYF. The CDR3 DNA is TGTGCCAGCAGTGACGCCCCCGCTGACAGGCAAGAGACCCAGTACTTC.

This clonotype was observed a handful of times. In DNA, the CDR3 is TGTGCCAGCAGTCCCCCAGGGGTAGAGACCCAGTACTTC. It specifies CASSPPGVETQYF. This rearrangement joins TRBV25-1 to TRBJ2-5; D may be TRBD1 (6 bases). This CDR3 spans 13 amino acids. V was trimmed by 5 bases and J by 4 bases, leaving 11 bases between them. CDR1 is MGHDK and CDR2 is SYGVNS in the germline V gene.

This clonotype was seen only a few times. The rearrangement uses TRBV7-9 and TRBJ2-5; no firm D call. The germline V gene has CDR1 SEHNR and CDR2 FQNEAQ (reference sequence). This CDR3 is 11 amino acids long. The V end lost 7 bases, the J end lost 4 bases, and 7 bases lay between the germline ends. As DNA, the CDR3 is TGTGCCAGCACCAAGGGAGAGACCCAGTACTTC. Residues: CASTKGETQYF.

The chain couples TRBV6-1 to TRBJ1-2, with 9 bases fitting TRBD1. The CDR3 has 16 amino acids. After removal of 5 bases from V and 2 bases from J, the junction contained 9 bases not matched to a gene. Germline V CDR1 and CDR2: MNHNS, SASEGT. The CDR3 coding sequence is TGTGCCAGCAGTAGGACCGGGACAGGGTCAAACTATGGCTACACCTTC. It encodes CASSRTGTGSNYGYTF.

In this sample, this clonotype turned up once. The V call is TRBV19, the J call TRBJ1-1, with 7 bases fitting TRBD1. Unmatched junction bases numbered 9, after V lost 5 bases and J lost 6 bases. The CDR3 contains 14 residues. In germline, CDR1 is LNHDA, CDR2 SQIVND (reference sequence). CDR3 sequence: CASSSTGYLPEAFF. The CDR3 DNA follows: TGTGCCAGTAGTTCGACAGGGTATCTACCTGAAGCTTTCTTT.

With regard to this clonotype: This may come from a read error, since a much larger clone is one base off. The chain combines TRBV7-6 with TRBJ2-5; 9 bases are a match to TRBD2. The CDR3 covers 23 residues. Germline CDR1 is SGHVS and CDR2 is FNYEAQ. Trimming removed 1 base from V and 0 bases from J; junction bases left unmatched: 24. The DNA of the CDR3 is TGTGCCAGCAGCTTAGACCCTCCGCGGACTGGCGGGAGGGGGGCAGGGTACCAAGAGACCCAGTACTTC. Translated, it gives CASSLDPPRTGGRGAGYQETQYF.

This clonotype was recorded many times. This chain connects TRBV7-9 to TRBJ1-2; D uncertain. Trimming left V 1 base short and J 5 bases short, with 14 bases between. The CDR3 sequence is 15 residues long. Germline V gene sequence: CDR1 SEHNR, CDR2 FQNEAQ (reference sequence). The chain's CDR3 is CASSLGAEEAYGYTF. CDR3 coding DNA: TGTGCCAGCAGCTTAGGGGCCGAGGAAGCTTATGGCTACACCTTC.

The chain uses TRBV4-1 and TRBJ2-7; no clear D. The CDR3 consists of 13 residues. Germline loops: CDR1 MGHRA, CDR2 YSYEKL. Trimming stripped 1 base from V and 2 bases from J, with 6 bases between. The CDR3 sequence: CASSQGKTYEQYF. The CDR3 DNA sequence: TGCGCCAGCAGCCAAGGGAAAACCTACGAGCAGTACTTC.

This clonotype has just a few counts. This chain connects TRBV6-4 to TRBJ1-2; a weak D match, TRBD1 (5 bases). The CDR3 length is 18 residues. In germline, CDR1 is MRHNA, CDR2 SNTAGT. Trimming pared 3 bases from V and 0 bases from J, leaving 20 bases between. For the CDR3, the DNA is TGTGCCAGCAGTGAATCGGGACCCAGGCGACCCTCTAACTATGGCTACACCTTC. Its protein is CASSESGPRRPSNYGYTF.

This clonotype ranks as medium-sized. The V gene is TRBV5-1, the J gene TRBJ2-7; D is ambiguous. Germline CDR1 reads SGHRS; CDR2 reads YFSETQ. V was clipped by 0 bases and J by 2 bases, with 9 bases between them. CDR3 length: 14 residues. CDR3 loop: CASSLAVAPYEQYF. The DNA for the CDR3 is TGCGCCAGCAGCTTGGCCGTAGCTCCCTACGAGCAGTACTTC.

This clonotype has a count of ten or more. DNA of the CDR3: TGTGCCAGCACCTACCGGACAGGGGGCTCCTACAATGAGCAGTTCTTC. Translated, it gives CASTYRTGGSYNEQFF. The chain carries TRBV2 and TRBJ2-1; 10 bases agree with TRBD1. Trimming at V came to 7 bases and at J to 0 bases, leaving 6 bases not matched to a gene. CDR3 length equals 16 residues. The germline V gene has CDR1 SNHLY and CDR2 FYNNEI.

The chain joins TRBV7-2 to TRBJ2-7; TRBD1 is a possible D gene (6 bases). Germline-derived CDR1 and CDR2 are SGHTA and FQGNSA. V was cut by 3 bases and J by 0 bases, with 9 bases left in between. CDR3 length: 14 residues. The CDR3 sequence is CASSFRDNSYEQYF. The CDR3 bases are TGTGCCAGCAGCTTTCGGGACAACTCCTACGAGCAGTACTTC.

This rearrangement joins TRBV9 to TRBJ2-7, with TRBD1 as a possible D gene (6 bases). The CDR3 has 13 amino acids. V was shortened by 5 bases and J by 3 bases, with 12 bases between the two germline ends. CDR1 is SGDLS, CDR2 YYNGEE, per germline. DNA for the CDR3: TGTGCCAGCAGTCCGTACAGGGACTACGAGCAGTACTTC. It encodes CASSPYRDYEQYF.

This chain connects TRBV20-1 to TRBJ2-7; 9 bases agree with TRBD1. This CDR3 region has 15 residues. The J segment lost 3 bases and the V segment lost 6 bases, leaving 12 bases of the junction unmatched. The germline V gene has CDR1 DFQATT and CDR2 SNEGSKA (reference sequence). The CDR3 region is CSARTRGTGFYEQYF. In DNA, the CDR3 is TGCAGTGCCCGGACCCGGGGGACAGGGTTCTACGAGCAGTACTTC.

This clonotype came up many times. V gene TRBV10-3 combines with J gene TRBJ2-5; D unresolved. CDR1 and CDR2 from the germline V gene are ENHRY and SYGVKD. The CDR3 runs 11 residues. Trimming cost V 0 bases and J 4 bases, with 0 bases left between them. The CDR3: CAISESETQYF. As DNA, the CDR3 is TGTGCCATCAGTGAGTCAGAGACCCAGTACTTC.

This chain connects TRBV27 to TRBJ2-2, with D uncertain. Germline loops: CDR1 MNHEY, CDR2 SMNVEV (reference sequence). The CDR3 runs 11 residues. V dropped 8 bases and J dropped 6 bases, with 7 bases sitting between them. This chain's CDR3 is CASVASGELFF. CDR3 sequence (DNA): TGTGCCAGCGTAGCCTCCGGGGAGCTGTTTTTT.

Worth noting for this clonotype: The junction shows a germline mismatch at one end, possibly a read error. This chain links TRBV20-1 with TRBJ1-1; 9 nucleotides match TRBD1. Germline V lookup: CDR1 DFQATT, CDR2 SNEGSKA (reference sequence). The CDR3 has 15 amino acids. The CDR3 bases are TGCAGTGCTAGTCGGGCCGGGACAGGGAACACTGAAGCCTTCTTT. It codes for CSASRAGTGNTEAFF.

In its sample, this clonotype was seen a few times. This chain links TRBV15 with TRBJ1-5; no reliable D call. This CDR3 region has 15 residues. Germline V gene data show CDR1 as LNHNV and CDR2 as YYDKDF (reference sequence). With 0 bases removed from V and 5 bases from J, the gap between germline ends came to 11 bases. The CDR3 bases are TGTGCCACCAGCAGAGATAACAGCCAAGATCAGCCCCAGCATTTT. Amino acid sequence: CATSRDNSQDQPQHF.

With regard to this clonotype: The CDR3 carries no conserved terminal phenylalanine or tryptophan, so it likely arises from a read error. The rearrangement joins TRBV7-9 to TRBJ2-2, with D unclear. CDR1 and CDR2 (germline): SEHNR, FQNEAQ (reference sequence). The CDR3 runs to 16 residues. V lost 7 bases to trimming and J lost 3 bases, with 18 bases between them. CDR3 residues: CASNPRAAEDTGELFC. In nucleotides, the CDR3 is TGTGCCAGCAACCCGCGCGCAGCAGAGGACACCGGGGAGCTGTTTTGT.

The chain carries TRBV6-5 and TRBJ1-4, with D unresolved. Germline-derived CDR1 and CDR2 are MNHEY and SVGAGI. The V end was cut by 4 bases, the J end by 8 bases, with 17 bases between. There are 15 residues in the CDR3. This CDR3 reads CASSCSGLSKEKLFF. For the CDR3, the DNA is TGTGCCAGCAGTTGCTCTGGACTCTCGAAAGAAAAACTGTTTTTT.

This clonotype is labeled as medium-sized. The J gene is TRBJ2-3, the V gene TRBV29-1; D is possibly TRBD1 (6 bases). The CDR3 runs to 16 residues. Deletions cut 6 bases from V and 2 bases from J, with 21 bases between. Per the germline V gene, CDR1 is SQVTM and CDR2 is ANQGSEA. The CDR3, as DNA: TGCAGCGTCTCTCCCCCCAGGGACAAACACACAGATACGCAGTATTTT. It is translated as CSVSPPRDKHTDTQYF.

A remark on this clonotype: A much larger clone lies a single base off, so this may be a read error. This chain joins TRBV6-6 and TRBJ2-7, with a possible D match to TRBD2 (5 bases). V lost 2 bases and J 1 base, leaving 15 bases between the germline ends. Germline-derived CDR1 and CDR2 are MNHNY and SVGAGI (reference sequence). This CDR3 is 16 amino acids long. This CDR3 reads CASSYPNGSGSYEQYF. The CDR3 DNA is TGTGCCAGCAGTTACCCCAACGGTTCGGGATCCTACGAGCAGTACTTC.